A selection of T cell receptor beta chains follows, all from one sample in a study of low-dose radiotherapy and immunotherapy resistance in tumors. TCRdb re-derived calls from the reads in MiXCR, one entry per CDR3 protein. Of 100,000 or so distinct CDR3 sequences listed, around 21% are singletons. This specimen was PBMCs, taken after low-dose radiotherapy plus immunotherapy. The receptors stem from a male donor with prostate cancer. Each CDR3 is given with its conserved first and last residue. The order of the fields is D gene, J gene, clone size, V gene, CDR3 DNA, CDR3 protein. A D gene is named only where the DNA matches it firmly. The listing skips clone size in some rows; elsewhere it reads once, few, many or a size class.

>TRBD2|TRBJ2-3|once|TRBV10-3
TGTGCCATCAGTGGGGGTAGCGGGAGTAATACGCAGTATTTT
CAISGGSGSNTQYF
>TRBD2|TRBJ2-5|many|TRBV12-3/TRBV12-4
TGTGCCAGCAGTTACGGGGGGTCACAAGAGACCCAGTACTTC
CASSYGGSQETQYF
>TRBD1|TRBJ1-2|.|TRBV29-1
TGCAGCGTTGAAGGACCGGGACAGGGACTCGGCTACACCTTC
CSVEGPGQGLGYTF
>TRBD2|TRBJ2-5|many|TRBV6-2/TRBV6-3
TGTGCCAGCAGTAGTTGGACTAGCGGGCAAGAGACCCAGTACTTC
CASSSWTSGQETQYF
>.|TRBJ1-5|once|TRBV5-6
TGTGCCAGCAGCTTGGGTCTGCAGAACTATCAGCCCCAGCATTTT
CASSLGLQNYQPQHF
>.|TRBJ1-6|.|TRBV12-3/TRBV12-4
TGTGCCAGCAGTTCAGGTAGCACAGGGTTGCACCTCCACTTT
CASSSGSTGLHLHF
>.|TRBJ1-2|many|TRBV5-6
TGTGCCAGCAGCTTTGTCAGGGGAGGCTACACCTTC
CASSFVRGGYTF
>.|TRBJ2-5|many|TRBV5-4
TGTGCCAGCAGCTTGGCACAGGCGCAAGAGACCCAGTACTTC
CASSLAQAQETQYF
>.|TRBJ2-3|many|TRBV7-9
TGTGCCAGCAGCGAAATGGCCGGTGGAACAGATACGCAGTATTTT
CASSEMAGGTDTQYF
>TRBD1|TRBJ1-2|few|TRBV2
TGTGCCAGCAGTGGGACAGGGGAGGATGGCTACACCTTC
CASSGTGEDGYTF
>TRBD2|TRBJ2-3|many|TRBV7-2
TGTGCCAGCAGCCCTGGACTAGCAGATACGCAGTATTTT
CASSPGLADTQYF
>TRBD2|TRBJ2-3|.|TRBV6-5
TGTGCCAGCAGTCGAAAGCGGGACCGTACAGATACGCAGTATTTT
CASSRKRDRTDTQYF
>.|TRBJ2-4|.|TRBV7-9
TGTGCCAGCAGCTTAGGGGCAGGGGTCTCCAAAAACATTCAGTACTTC
CASSLGAGVSKNIQYF
>.|TRBJ2-2|many|TRBV2
TGTGCCAGCACCCAAGTCGGGGAGCTGTTTTTT
CASTQVGELFF
>.|TRBJ2-2|many|TRBV7-9
TGTGCCAGCAGCTTAGCGGGACATCACACCGGGGAGCTGTTTTTT
CASSLAGHHTGELFF
>.|TRBJ2-1|many|TRBV4-1
TGCGCCAGCAGCCAAGATGAAGTTGAGCAGTTCTTC
CASSQDEVEQFF
>.|TRBJ2-3|many|TRBV19
TGTGCCAGTAGGCTTAGTGGAGATACGCAGTATTTT
CASRLSGDTQYF
>.|TRBJ1-1|many|TRBV7-2
TGTGCCAGCAGCTTAGGGGGGGGTTGGAACACTGAAGCTTTCTTT
CASSLGGGWNTEAFF
>.|TRBJ2-2|many|TRBV3-1
TGTGCCAGCAGCCAAGATCTGGAAGGGTTCGCGAGGGAGCTGTTTTTT
CASSQDLEGFARELFF
>.|TRBJ1-5|many|TRBV6-2/TRBV6-3
TGTGCCAGCAGAGTAGACCGGGAATACCAGCCCCAGCATTTT
CASRVDREYQPQHF
>.|TRBJ2-1|many|TRBV6-1
TGTGCCAGCAGTGAAGCTTGGCGGCTGTTCTTC
CASSEAWRLFF
>.|TRBJ2-5|many|TRBV11-2
TGTGCCAGCAGCCATGGCACGGGAAAGACCCAGTACTTC
CASSHGTGKTQYF
>.|TRBJ1-5|.|TRBV19
TGTGCCAGTAGCAGTGGGGAGGTGAGCAATCAGCCCCAGCATTTT
CASSSGEVSNQPQHF
>.|TRBJ2-1|many|TRBV12-3/TRBV12-4
TGTGCCAGCGGGTCAGTGGCGGGGATCAGTGAGCAGTTCTTC
CASGSVAGISEQFF
>.|TRBJ1-1|.|TRBV2
TGTGCCAGCAGTGAAACCGGCGTCGAAAACACTGAAGCTTTCTTT
CASSETGVENTEAFF
>TRBD1|TRBJ1-6|once|TRBV6-2/TRBV6-3
TGTGCCAGCAGTCACACGCAGGGGGTGAGGTCACCCCTCCACTTT
CASSHTQGVRSPLHF
>.|TRBJ2-5|many|TRBV7-2
TGTGCCAGCAGCTTAGACAGGCAAGAGACCCAGTACTTC
CASSLDRQETQYF
>.|TRBJ2-7|many|TRBV11-2
TGTGCCAGCAGCTTAGCGATCTACGAGCAGTACTTC
CASSLAIYEQYF
>.|TRBJ1-1|.|TRBV9
TGTGCCAGCAGCGTTAGGAACACTGAAGCTTTCTTT
CASSVRNTEAFF
>TRBD2|TRBJ2-3|many|TRBV5-6
TGTGCCAGCAGCTGGGGACTAGCGAGCACAGATACGCAGTATTTT
CASSWGLASTDTQYF
>.|TRBJ2-7|.|TRBV7-2
TGTGCCAGCAGCATTCAGGGTTTATCCTACGAGCAGTACTTC
CASSIQGLSYEQYF
>.|TRBJ1-1|many|TRBV12-3/TRBV12-4
TGTGCCAGCAGTTTTGTGGGAACCAACACTGAAGCTTTCTTT
CASSFVGTNTEAFF
>.|TRBJ1-1|many|TRBV9
TGTGCCAGCAGCGTAGAGGCCGCCCGGGGCACTGAAGCTTTCTTT
CASSVEAARGTEAFF
>TRBD2|TRBJ2-7|many|TRBV9
TGTGCCAGCAGCGCGAGGGGACTACAGAGTAGCGAGCAGTACTTC
CASSARGLQSSEQYF
>.|TRBJ2-2|many|TRBV11-2
TGTGCCAGCAGCCTTAACAGGGTTAACACCGGGGAGCTGTTTTTT
CASSLNRVNTGELFF
>TRBD2|TRBJ2-1|many|TRBV20-1
TGCAGTGCTAGAGTAGCGGGGGTCTATGAGCAGTTCTTC
CSARVAGVYEQFF
>.|TRBJ1-2|many|TRBV4-1
TGCGCCAGCAGCCAAGAAGGCGGTCAGGGCCGGGGCTACACCTTC
CASSQEGGQGRGYTF
>.|TRBJ2-1|.|TRBV5-1
TGCGCCAGCAGCTTGACCCCGCTCATGGGGGGCAACTACAATGAGCAGTTCTTC
CASSLTPLMGGNYNEQFF
>TRBD2|TRBJ2-3|many|TRBV2
TGTGCCAGCAGTGTATCGACTAGCGGGGGCACAGATACGCAGTATTTT
CASSVSTSGGTDTQYF
>TRBD2|TRBJ2-5|many|TRBV4-1
TGCGCCAGCAGCCAAAGTGCGGGGGGCCAAGAGACCCAGTACTTC
CASSQSAGGQETQYF
>.|TRBJ1-1|many|TRBV15
TGTGCCACCAGCCAAGAAACAGTGAACACTGAAGCTTTCTTT
CATSQETVNTEAFF
>TRBD1|TRBJ2-1|many|TRBV20-1
TGCAGTGCCCTGGGGGGACAGGGCGGGTACAATGAGCAGTTCTTC
CSALGGQGGYNEQFF